One and the same sample provided the 10 T cell receptor beta chains below, sequenced in a study of cytomegalovirus exposure and HLA in healthy donors. Clones were read by immunoSEQ multiplex PCR, and TCRdb kept only the in-frame ones, dropping some. The table records about 200,000 clones, 65% to 90% of them present only once. Sequenced sample: PBMCs. These receptors all stem from a woman in her 30s in good health and CMV-seropositive.

This clone was seen once. V gene TRBV19 combines with J gene TRBJ2-2; D not certain. Germline CDR1 LNHDA, CDR2 SQIVND (reference sequence). Trimming left V 2 bases short and J 4 bases short, with 8 bases between. The CDR3 is 14 residues long. The CDR3 here is CASSIIPGTGELFF. Written as DNA, the CDR3 is TGTGCCAGTAGTATAATTCCCGGCACCGGGGAGCTGTTTTTT.

The chain is built from TRBV6-1 and TRBJ1-5; D call uncertain. Germline CDR1 and CDR2: MNHNS and SASEGT. V lost 7 bases and J lost 4, with 14 bases in between. The CDR3 has 14 amino acids. This CDR3 is CASNLNSNNQPQHF. The CDR3 DNA reads TGTGCCAGCAACTTGAACAGTAATAATCAGCCCCAGCATTTT.

V usage is TRBV5-5 and J usage is TRBJ2-5; TRBD2 is a possible D gene (6 bases). Germline V gene data show CDR1 as SGHKS and CDR2 as YYEKEE (reference sequence). The CDR3 consists of 14 residues. The germline V and J ends were trimmed by 4 bases and 2 bases, with 12 bases remaining between them. CDR3 protein: CASSLLGGQETQYF. The CDR3 region has the DNA TGTGCCAGCAGCCTTCTTGGGGGGCAAGAGACCCAGTACTTC.

This rearrangement joins TRBV6-1 to TRBJ1-5; D is uncertain. This CDR3 is 13 amino acids long. Trimming stripped 2 bases from V and 7 bases from J, with 9 bases between. Germline values: CDR1 MNHNS, CDR2 SASEGT. DNA of the CDR3: TGTGCCAGCAGTGAAATGAATGGCCAGCCCCAGCATTTT. Translating it yields CASSEMNGQPQHF.

The chain couples TRBV2 to TRBJ1-4; tentatively, D is TRBD1 (6 bases). Germline values: CDR1 SNHLY, CDR2 FYNNEI. The CDR3 is 13 residues long. V was clipped by 6 bases and J by 4 bases, with 9 bases between them. This CDR3 reads CASRDRDNEKLFF. The CDR3 DNA reads as TGTGCCAGCAGGGACAGAGATAATGAAAAACTGTTTTTT.

The V call is TRBV19, the J call TRBJ2-7; 7 positions agree with TRBD2. Germline V gene sequence: CDR1 LNHDA, CDR2 SQIVND (reference sequence). V was pared by 7 bases and J by 2 bases, with 11 bases of the junction left unmatched. This CDR3 has 15 residues. CDR3 in DNA: TGTGCCAGTACCCCAATAGCGGGTATAACCTACGAGCAGTACTTC. Its protein is CASTPIAGITYEQYF. Full variable domain (outside the CDR3, taken from reference TRBV19 and TRBJ2-7): DGGITQSPKYLFRKEGQNVTLSCEQNLNHDAMYWYRQDPGQGLRLIYYSQIVNDFQKGDIAEGYSVSREKKESFPLTVTSAQKNPTAFYLCASTPIAGITYEQYFGPGTRLTVT.

The chain recombines TRBV6-6 with TRBJ2-1, with 8 bases identical to TRBD2. The junction had 10 bases not matched to a gene; V was cut back by 5 bases and J by 10 bases. Germline V CDR1 and CDR2: MNHNY, SVGAGI (reference sequence). This CDR3 has 14 residues. CDR3 region: CASSNIAGKGEQFF. The DNA of the CDR3 is TGTGCCAGCAGTAACATAGCGGGAAAGGGGGAGCAGTTCTTC.

J is TRBJ2-7 and V is TRBV6-5; 8 nucleotides match TRBD2. Germline CDR1 reads MNHEY; CDR2 reads SVGAGI. Trimming removed 0 bases from V and 4 bases from J; junction bases left unmatched: 5. The CDR3 is made up of 15 amino acids. For the CDR3, the DNA is TGTGCCAGCAGTTACTCCGGGGGGGAAACTTACGAGCAGTACTTC. Translated: CASSYSGGETYEQYF.

This chain joins TRBV29-1 and TRBJ2-5, with 8 nucleotides matching TRBD1. Trimming at V came to 4 bases and at J to 1 base, leaving 14 bases not matched to a gene. From germline, CDR1 is SQVTM and CDR2 ANQGSEA. The CDR3 consists of 17 residues. CDR3 region: CSVGRTGNEGVQETQYF. CDR3 in DNA: TGCAGCGTTGGGCGGACAGGGAACGAGGGGGTCCAAGAGACCCAGTACTTC.

The V call is TRBV6-6, the J call TRBJ1-2; the D gene is possibly TRBD1 (5 bases). The CDR3 runs to 13 residues. Germline CDR1 is MNHNY and CDR2 is SVGAGI (reference sequence). V was trimmed by 4 bases and J by 8 bases, leaving 14 bases between them. For the CDR3, the DNA is TGTGCCAGCAGTTCGGGGGTAGCGGGCGGCTACACCTTC. Translating it yields CASSSGVAGGYTF.